Following are 10 T cell receptor beta chains from one sample sequenced in a study of OX40 agonist ivuxolimab in advanced cancers. Libraries were prepared by immunoSEQ multiplex PCR; TCRdb keeps only in-frame clonotypes and omits some of them. The sample shows 65,000 to 90,000 clones, approximately 92% of them seen only once. Material: CD4+ or CD8+ T cells sorted from blood, obtained in a trial of the OX40 agonist ivuxolimab. These receptors came from an adult with an advanced solid tumor such as melanoma, head and neck, liver or kidney cancer.

This clone has more than one count but fewer than ten. This rearrangement joins TRBV9 to TRBJ2-5, with D possibly TRBD2 on 6 matching bases. CDR1 is SGDLS and CDR2 is YYNGEE in the germline V gene. Trimming stripped 3 bases from V and 2 bases from J, with 20 bases between. This CDR3 is 17 amino acids long. CDR3 bases: TGTGCCAGCAGCGCCCTGTTTGGAGGGACTTCGCAAGAGACCCAGTACTTC. Translating it yields CASSALFGGTSQETQYF.

The chain uses TRBV10-3 and TRBJ1-3, with TRBD1 as a possible D gene (5 bases). Germline assignment: CDR1 ENHRY and CDR2 SYGVKD. There are 19 residues in the CDR3. V was cut by 0 bases and J by 0 bases, with 18 bases left in between. The CDR3 loop reads CAISESRGIRYDSGNTIYF. For the CDR3, the DNA is TGTGCCATCAGTGAGTCGAGGGGTATAAGGTACGACTCTGGAAACACCATATATTTT.

This clone has a single count. One end of the junction does not line up with germline, which may come from a read error. The chain is built from TRBV6-5 and TRBJ1-1; 12 bases line up with TRBD1. CDR3 size: 15 residues. The germline V gene has CDR1 MNHEY and CDR2 SVGAGI. The CDR3 DNA sequence: TGTGTCAGCAGTTGGGGGACAGGGGGCCCCACTGAAGCTTTCTTT. Translation: CVSSWGTGGPTEAFF.

In this sample, this clone turned up a few times. CDR3 nucleotide sequence: TGCGCCAGCAGTTATGGACCTGAAGCTTTCTTT. It translates to CASSYGPEAFF. The gene calls are TRBV5-1 and TRBJ1-1; D gene unclear. From germline, CDR1 is SGHRS and CDR2 YFSETQ. V was clipped by 5 bases and J by 6 bases, with 8 bases between them. CDR3 length: 11 residues.

The CDR3 DNA sequence: TGTGCCAGCAGTGAAGTGGCGGAGTCCTACGAGCAGTACTTC. This codes for CASSEVAESYEQYF. V and J are TRBV2 and TRBJ2-7; D not certain. Trimming stripped 1 base from V and 1 base from J, with 8 bases between. The CDR3 totals 14 residues. Germline V gene data show CDR1 as SNHLY and CDR2 as FYNNEI. Supplemented by reference TRBV2 and TRBJ2-7, the full variable domain reads EPEVTQTPSHQVTQMGQEVILRCVPISNHLYFYWYRQILGQKVEFLVSFYNNEISEKSEIFDDQFSVERPDGSNFTLKIRSTKLEDSAMYFCASSEVAESYEQYFGPGTRLTVT.

The chain recombines TRBV25-1 with TRBJ1-1; D is perhaps TRBD1 (5 bases). CDR1 and CDR2 (germline): MGHDK, SYGVNS. V lost 2 bases and J lost 10, with 17 bases in between. This CDR3 is built from 14 residues. In DNA form, the CDR3 reads TGTGCCAGCAGTGAACCCGGGACCCCGAAAGGAGCTTTCTTT. Its protein product is CASSEPGTPKGAFF.

This chain connects TRBV7-9 to TRBJ1-6; the D is unclear. Deletions cut 4 bases from V and 9 bases from J, with 16 bases between. CDR3 size: 15 residues. Germline values: CDR1 SEHNR, CDR2 FQNEAQ (reference sequence). The CDR3 reads CASSSPGGNGSPLHF. CDR3 coding DNA: TGTGCCAGCAGCTCCCCGGGAGGTAACGGTTCACCCCTCCACTTT.

This clone has a single count. This chain connects TRBV7-9 to TRBJ2-5; D remains ambiguous. The germline V gene encodes CDR1 SEHNR and CDR2 FQNEAQ (reference sequence). This CDR3 has 13 residues. Trimming cost V 5 bases and J 1 base, with 8 bases left between them. CDR3 bases: TGTGCCAGCAGCCCAATCCTCCAAGAGACCCAGTACTTC. Residues: CASSPILQETQYF.

The V call is TRBV4-3, the J call TRBJ1-4; D not certain. Trimming removed 1 base from V and 8 bases from J, with 8 bases in between. This CDR3 spans 13 amino acids. Germline CDR1 is LGHNA and CDR2 is YSLEER. CDR3 sequence (DNA): TGCGCCAGCAGCCAAGTGAGGTGGGAAAAACTGTTTTTT. It is translated as CASSQVRWEKLFF.

This sequence joins TRBV9 and TRBJ2-2; D might be TRBD1 or TRBD2, each matching 6 bases. The CDR3 spans 15 residues. From germline, CDR1 is SGDLS and CDR2 YYNGEE. V shed 4 bases and J shed 6 bases, with 16 bases lying between them. The CDR3 reads CASSMGGGWAGELFF. The CDR3 DNA sequence: TGTGCCAGCAGCATGGGGGGCGGTTGGGCCGGGGAGCTGTTTTTT.